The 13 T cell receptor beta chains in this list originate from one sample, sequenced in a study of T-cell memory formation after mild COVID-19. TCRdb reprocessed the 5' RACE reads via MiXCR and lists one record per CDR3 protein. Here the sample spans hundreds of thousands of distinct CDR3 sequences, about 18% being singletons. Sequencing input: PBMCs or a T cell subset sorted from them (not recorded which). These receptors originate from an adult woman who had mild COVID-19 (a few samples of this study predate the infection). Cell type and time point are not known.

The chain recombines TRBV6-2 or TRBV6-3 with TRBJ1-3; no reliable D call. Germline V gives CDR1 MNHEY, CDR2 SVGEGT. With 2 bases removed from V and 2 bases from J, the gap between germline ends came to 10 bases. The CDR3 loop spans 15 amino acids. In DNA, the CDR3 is TGTGCCAGCAGTTACGTCCAGGTCCCTGGAAACACCATATATTTT. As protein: CASSYVQVPGNTIYF.

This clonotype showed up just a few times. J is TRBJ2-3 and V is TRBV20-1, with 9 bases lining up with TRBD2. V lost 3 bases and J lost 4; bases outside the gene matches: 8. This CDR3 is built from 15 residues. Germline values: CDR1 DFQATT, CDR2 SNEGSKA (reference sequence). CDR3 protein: CSARKRGALSDTQYF. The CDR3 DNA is TGCAGTGCTAGGAAGCGGGGGGCCCTTTCAGATACGCAGTATTTT.

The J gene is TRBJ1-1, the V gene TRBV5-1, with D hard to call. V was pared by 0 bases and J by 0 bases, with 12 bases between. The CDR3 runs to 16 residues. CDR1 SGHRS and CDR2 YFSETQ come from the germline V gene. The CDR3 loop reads CASSLGRTLMNTEAFF. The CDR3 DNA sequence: TGCGCCAGCAGCTTGGGACGGACCCTCATGAACACTGAAGCTTTCTTT.

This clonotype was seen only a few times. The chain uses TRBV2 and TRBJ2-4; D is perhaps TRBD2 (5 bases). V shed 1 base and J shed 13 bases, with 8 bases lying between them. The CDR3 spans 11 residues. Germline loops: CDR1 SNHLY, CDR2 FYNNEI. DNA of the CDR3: TGTGCCAGCAGTGAAGAGAGGGTCCAGTACTTC. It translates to CASSEERVQYF. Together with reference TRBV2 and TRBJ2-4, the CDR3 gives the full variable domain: EPEVTQTPSHQVTQMGQEVILRCVPISNHLYFYWYRQILGQKVEFLVSFYNNEISEKSEIFDDQFSVERPDGSNFTLKIRSTKLEDSAMYFCASSEERVQYFGAGTRLSVL.

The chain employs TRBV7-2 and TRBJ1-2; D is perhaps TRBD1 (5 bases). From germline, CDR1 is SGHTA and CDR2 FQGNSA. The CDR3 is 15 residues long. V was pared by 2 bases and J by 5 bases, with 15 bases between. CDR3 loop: CASSLITDSLYGYTF. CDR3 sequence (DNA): TGTGCCAGCAGCTTAATAACCGACAGCTTATATGGCTACACCTTC. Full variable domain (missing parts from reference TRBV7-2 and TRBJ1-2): GAGVSQSPSNKVTEKGKDVELRCDPISGHTALYWYRQSLGQGLEFLIYFQGNSAPDKSGLPSDRFSAERTGGSVSTLTIQRTQQEDSAVYLCASSLITDSLYGYTFGSGTRLTVV.

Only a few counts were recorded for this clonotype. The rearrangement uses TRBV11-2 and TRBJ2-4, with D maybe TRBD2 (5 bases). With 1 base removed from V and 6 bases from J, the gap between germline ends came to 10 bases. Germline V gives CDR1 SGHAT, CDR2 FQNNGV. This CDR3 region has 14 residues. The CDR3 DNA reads TGTGCCAGCAGCTTAGGTGCGGGTACAAACATTCAGTACTTC. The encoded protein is CASSLGAGTNIQYF. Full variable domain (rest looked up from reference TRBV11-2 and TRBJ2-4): EAGVAQSPRYKIIEKRQSVAFWCNPISGHATLYWYQQILGQGPKLLIQFQNNGVVDDSQLPKDRFSAERLKGVDSTLKIQPAKLEDSAVYLCASSLGAGTNIQYFGAGTRLSVL.

The CDR3 sequence: CASTSDSPTNEQFF. The CDR3 DNA reads TGTGCCAGCACCTCGGACAGCCCAACCAATGAGCAGTTCTTC. The chain has TRBV6-5 and TRBJ2-1; a possible D gene is TRBD1 (6 bases). CDR3 length: 14 amino acids. Trimming took off 7 bases at V and 6 bases at J, with 16 bases between the two ends. Germline V gene data show CDR1 as MNHEY and CDR2 as SVGAGI.

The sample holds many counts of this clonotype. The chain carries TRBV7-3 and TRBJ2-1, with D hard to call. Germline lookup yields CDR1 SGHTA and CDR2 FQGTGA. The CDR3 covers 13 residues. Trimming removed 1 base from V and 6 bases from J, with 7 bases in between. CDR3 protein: CASSLMLGNEQFF. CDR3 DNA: TGTGCCAGCAGCTTAATGCTGGGCAATGAGCAGTTCTTC.

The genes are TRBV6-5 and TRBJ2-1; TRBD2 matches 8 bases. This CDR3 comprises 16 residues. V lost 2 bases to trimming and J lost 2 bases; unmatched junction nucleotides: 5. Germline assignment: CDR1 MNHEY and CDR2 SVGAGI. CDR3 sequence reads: CASSYSAGGPYNEQFF. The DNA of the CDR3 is TGTGCCAGCAGTTACAGCGCGGGAGGACCCTACAATGAGCAGTTCTTC.

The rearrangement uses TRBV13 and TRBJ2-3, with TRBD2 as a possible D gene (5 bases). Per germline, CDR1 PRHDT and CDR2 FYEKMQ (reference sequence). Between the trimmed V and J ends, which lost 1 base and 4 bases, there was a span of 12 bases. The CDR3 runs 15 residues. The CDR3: CASSLVGQEADTQYF. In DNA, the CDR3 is TGTGCCAGCAGCTTAGTAGGTCAGGAGGCAGATACGCAGTATTTT.

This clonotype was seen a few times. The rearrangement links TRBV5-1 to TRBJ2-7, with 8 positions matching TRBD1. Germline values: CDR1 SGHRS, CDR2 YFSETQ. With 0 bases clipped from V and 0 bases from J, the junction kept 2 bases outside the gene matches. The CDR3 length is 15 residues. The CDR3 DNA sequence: TGCGCCAGCAGCTTGGAAGGGACAGGCTCCTACGAGCAGTACTTC. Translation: CASSLEGTGSYEQYF.

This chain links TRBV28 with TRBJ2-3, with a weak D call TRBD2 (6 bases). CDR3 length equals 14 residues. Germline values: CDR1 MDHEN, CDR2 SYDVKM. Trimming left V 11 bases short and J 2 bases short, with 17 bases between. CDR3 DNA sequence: TGTGCCGGCTCCGGGACTCGTCACACAGATACGCAGTATTTT. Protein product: CAGSGTRHTDTQYF.

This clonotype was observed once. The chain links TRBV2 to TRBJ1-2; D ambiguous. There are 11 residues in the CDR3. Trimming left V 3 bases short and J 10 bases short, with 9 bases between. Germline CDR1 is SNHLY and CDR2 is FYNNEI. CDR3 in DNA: TGTGCCAGCAGTGACCGTGACTCCTACACCTTC. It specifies CASSDRDSYTF. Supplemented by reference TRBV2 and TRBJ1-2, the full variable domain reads EPEVTQTPSHQVTQMGQEVILRCVPISNHLYFYWYRQILGQKVEFLVSFYNNEISEKSEIFDDQFSVERPDGSNFTLKIRSTKLEDSAMYFCASSDRDSYTFGSGTRLTVV.